This T cell receptor (beta chain) was sequenced in a study of blood T cell repertoires in COVID-19. Study-wide context: Samples of COVID-19 (acute and convalescent) were obtained from the United States, Italy and Spain. T cells, B-cell-depleted T cells, or PBMCs provided the cDNA or gDNA that served as material.

Authors' data handling: Amplification of reference gene primers provided the estimated nucleated cell counts. The method was immunoSEQ multiplex PCR; TCRdb's version includes in-frame clones alone and lacks a portion of them. The V and J calls and clone size are taken from that table; D and trimming were inferred from the DNA. The profile shows tens of thousands of clones, about 88% of them singletons. The V end was cut by 0 bases, the J end by 5 bases, with 8 bases between. The CDR3 runs to 14 residues. The germline V gene encodes CDR1 SNHLY and CDR2 FYNNEI. The sequenced sample consisted of peripheral blood. The source of this sequence is a man aged 55 to 69 with acute or convalescent COVID-19. The chain carries TRBV2 and TRBJ1-5, with a possible D match to TRBD1 (6 bases). CDR3 DNA sequence: TGTGCCAGCAGTGAAGCGCGACAGGATCAGCCCCAGCATTTT. This codes for CASSEARQDQPQHF.